These 15 T cell receptor beta chains share one sample of origin, sequenced in a study of blood T cells in healthy people across ages. A J-beta primer mix and a sample-barcoded 5' primer were used in a second PCR of roughly 6 to 11 cycles. From the 5' RACE reads, TCRdb called clonotypes with MiXCR, one entry per CDR3 protein. The sample includes 950,000 to 1,200,000 distinct CDR3 sequences, approximately 38% of them seen just once. Material for sequencing was blood. The receptors were sampled from a man in his late teens or twenties in good health.

The V call is TRBV12-3 or TRBV12-4, the J call TRBJ1-5, with D hard to call. V dropped 6 bases and J dropped 2 bases, with 17 bases sitting between them. This CDR3 region has 16 residues. Here the CDR3 DNA reads TGTGCCAGCAGCGAGAAGTGGGATTCCGGCAATCAGCCCCAGCATTTT. This translates into CASSEKWDSGNQPQHF.

The sample holds a few counts of this clonotype. The chain employs TRBV7-9 and TRBJ2-3; perhaps TRBD1 as D (6 bases). CDR1 and CDR2 from the germline V gene are SEHNR and FQNEAQ (reference sequence). This CDR3 has 13 residues. Deletions cut 8 bases from V and 2 bases from J, with 11 bases between. The CDR3 reads CASVGAPTDTQYF. The CDR3 DNA reads as TGTGCCAGCGTGGGGGCGCCCACAGATACGCAGTATTTT.

This clonotype was counted only a few times. The junction departs from germline at one end; a sequencing error may be responsible. This rearrangement joins TRBV4-3 to TRBJ1-6; D gene unclear. Germline CDR1 is LGHNA and CDR2 is YSLEER. This CDR3 has 16 residues. CDR3 bases: TGCGCCAGCAGCCAAGATTGGCGCTCCTATAGTTCACCCCTCCACTTT. Encoded protein: CASSQDWRSYSSPLHF.

This clonotype showed up just a few times. The genes are TRBV7-8 and TRBJ2-4; a possible D gene is TRBD1 (5 bases). TRBJ2-7 explains the end of the DNA better; the J call may be wrong. Germline loops: CDR1 SGHVS, CDR2 FQNEAQ. The CDR3 is made up of 16 amino acids. In DNA, the CDR3 is TGTGCCAGCAGCCCAAGTAGGGCCAGGGCTAGATACGAGCAGTACTTC. Translated, it gives CASSPSRARARYEQYF.

The V gene is TRBV4-2, the J gene TRBJ1-2; D is undetermined. Trimming removed 1 base from V and 7 bases from J, with 31 bases in between. This CDR3 contains 20 residues. Germline loops: CDR1 LGHNA, CDR2 YNFKEQ. For the CDR3, the DNA is TGTGCCAGCAGCCAAGCTGACACCAAAGGGTTCTCGCTTCGGTACAGTGGCTACACCTTC. This translates into CASSQADTKGFSLRYSGYTF.

This chain connects TRBV20-1 to TRBJ2-1; unclear D gene. Trimming cost V 6 bases and J 4 bases, with 16 bases left between them. In germline, CDR1 is DFQATT, CDR2 SNEGSKA (reference sequence). The CDR3 has 14 residues. This chain's CDR3 is CSASPSENYNEQFF. The CDR3 DNA reads as TGCAGTGCCAGCCCCTCAGAGAATTACAATGAGCAGTTCTTC.

The rearrangement links TRBV5-1 to TRBJ1-1; 7 nucleotides match TRBD1. Trimming cost V 4 bases and J 5 bases; bases outside gene matches: 8. From germline, CDR1 is SGHRS and CDR2 YFSETQ. This CDR3 has 14 residues. CDR3 residues: CASSPEDRDTEAFF. Here the CDR3 DNA reads TGCGCCAGCAGCCCGGAAGACAGGGATACTGAAGCTTTCTTT.

The chain carries TRBV4-3 and TRBJ1-5, with D unclear. The CDR3 is made up of 15 amino acids. V was clipped by 0 bases and J by 6 bases, with 12 bases between them. Germline assignment: CDR1 LGHNA and CDR2 YSLEER. The CDR3 loop is CASSQDVSDGQPQHF. The CDR3 DNA follows: TGCGCCAGCAGCCAAGATGTGTCAGATGGTCAGCCCCAGCATTTT.

This chain connects TRBV7-9 to TRBJ2-5, with D possibly TRBD1 on 6 matching bases. V lost 6 bases to trimming and J lost 4 bases, with 21 bases between them. Looked up from germline, CDR1 is SEHNR and CDR2 is FQNEAQ (reference sequence). The length of the CDR3 is 16 residues. The CDR3 nucleotides read TGTGCCAGCAGTAAAACGGGACACCAGCCCATAGAGACCCAGTACTTC. It encodes CASSKTGHQPIETQYF.

There are a few counts of this clonotype. CDR3 sequence (DNA): TGTGCCAGCAGCTTTAGGCGGGCAGGGCAGAATTCACCCCTCCACTTT. Encoded protein: CASSFRRAGQNSPLHF. The chain uses TRBV7-9 and TRBJ1-6; TRBD1 is a possible D gene (5 bases). Germline V gene sequence: CDR1 SEHNR, CDR2 FQNEAQ (reference sequence). The CDR3 spans 16 residues. The germline V and J ends were trimmed by 3 bases and 7 bases, with 16 bases remaining between them.

CDR3 DNA: TGTGCCAGCAGTTTGGGCGGGACACCTCCCTATGGCTACACCTTC. This translates into CASSLGGTPPYGYTF. The chain couples TRBV12-3 or TRBV12-4 to TRBJ1-2; a weak D match, TRBD1 (6 bases). V shed 3 bases and J shed 4 bases, with 15 bases lying between them. The CDR3 has 15 residues.

The chain couples TRBV4-1 to TRBJ1-1, with a weak D call TRBD1 (6 bases). The CDR3 covers 15 residues. The germline gives CDR1 MGHRA, CDR2 YSYEKL. V lost 6 bases, J lost 0 bases, and 14 bases lay in between. Here the CDR3 DNA reads TGCGCCAGCAGACGCACAGGGACGATGAACACTGAAGCTTTCTTT. Protein product: CASRRTGTMNTEAFF.

The V and J genes are TRBV6-2 or TRBV6-3 and TRBJ2-4; the match to TRBD2 covers 10 bases. Trimming cost V 6 bases and J 0 bases; bases outside gene matches: 11. Per germline, CDR1 MNHEY and CDR2 SVGEGT. The CDR3 loop spans 18 amino acids. The DNA of the CDR3 is TGTGCCAGCAGCCTCCGGACTAGCGGACCCTTAGCCAAAAACATTCAGTACTTC. Its protein product is CASSLRTSGPLAKNIQYF.

The rearrangement joins TRBV2 to TRBJ2-5; 8 bases are shared with TRBD1. The CDR3 extends over 14 amino acids. Germline V gene data show CDR1 as SNHLY and CDR2 as FYNNEI. Trimming cost V 5 bases and J 11 bases; bases outside gene matches: 13. The CDR3 coding sequence is TGTGCCAGCAGTTCTCCCGACAGGGGCTGGGAGCAGTACTTC. Translated: CASSSPDRGWEQYF. Supplemented by reference TRBV2 and TRBJ2-5, the full variable domain reads EPEVTQTPSHQVTQMGQEVILRCVPISNHLYFYWYRQILGQKVEFLVSFYNNEISEKSEIFDDQFSVERPDGSNFTLKIRSTKLEDSAMYFCASSSPDRGWEQYFGPGTRLLVL.

This clonotype was detected only a few times. In nucleotides, the CDR3 is TGTGCCAGCACCCGGGGAGGGAACATGAACACTGAAGCTTTCTTT. Its protein product is CASTRGGNMNTEAFF. The rearrangement joins TRBV9 to TRBJ1-1; no clear D gene. The V and J ends lost 6 bases and 0 bases respectively, with 15 bases between them. CDR1 SGDLS and CDR2 YYNGEE come from the germline V gene. The CDR3 consists of 15 residues.